These 10 T cell receptor beta chains share one sample of origin, sequenced in a study of T cells after yellow fever vaccination. TCRdb reprocessed the 5' RACE reads via MiXCR and lists one record per CDR3 protein. This repertoire shows about 320,000 distinct CDR3 sequences, roughly 7% found once; its top ten account for about a sixth. The sample was PBMCs, taken more than 40 days after the first yellow fever vaccination. These receptors all stem from a man aged 18 to 29 who received the YFV17D yellow fever vaccine.

This clonotype was counted many times. This rearrangement joins TRBV7-2 to TRBJ2-3, with 9 nucleotides matching TRBD2. J lost 5 bases, V lost 5 bases, and 8 bases had no gene match. CDR1 SGHTA and CDR2 FQGNSA come from the germline V gene. The CDR3 loop spans 15 amino acids. The CDR3 spells CASSSGGLSGDTQYF. The CDR3 bases are TGTGCCAGCAGCAGCGGGGGGCTGTCCGGAGATACGCAGTATTTT.

The CDR3: CASSYTGLTSTYEQYV. As DNA, the CDR3 is TGTGCCAGTTCCTATACCGGGCTCACTTCTACCTACGAGCAGTACGTC. This chain connects TRBV6-1 to TRBJ2-7; D gene uncertain. This CDR3 spans 16 amino acids. Between the trimmed V and J ends, which lost 9 bases and 2 bases, there was a span of 23 bases. Per the germline V gene, CDR1 is MNHNS and CDR2 is SASEGT.

The chain carries TRBV10-3 and TRBJ1-6; maybe TRBD1 (6 bases). CDR3 length: 12 amino acids. Germline V CDR1 and CDR2: ENHRY, SYGVKD. Trimming stripped 11 bases from V and 7 bases from J, with 12 bases between. CDR3 coding DNA: TGTGCCGCCACAGGGTGGAATTCACCCCTCCACTTT. Protein: CAATGWNSPLHF.

This clonotype was picked up many times. This chain connects TRBV29-1 to TRBJ2-2; D is ambiguous. Trimming removed 1 base from V and 3 bases from J, with 6 bases in between. CDR1 and CDR2 (germline): SQVTM, ANQGSEA. The CDR3 length is 13 residues. This chain's CDR3 is CSVEGGYTGELFF. DNA for the CDR3: TGCAGCGTTGAAGGTGGTTACACCGGGGAGCTGTTTTTT.

This chain joins TRBV12-3 or TRBV12-4 and TRBJ2-6; tentative D call: TRBD2 (6 bases). There are 16 residues in the CDR3. Trimming removed 6 bases at V and 4 bases at J, with 16 bases between. The CDR3 DNA reads TGTGCCAGCAGCCGAGGTGGGGGGACCGGGGCCAACGTCCTGACTTTC. It is translated as CASSRGGGTGANVLTF.

At least ten counts were recorded for this clonotype. The V and J genes are TRBV5-1 and TRBJ2-2; D remains unclear. This CDR3 has 14 amino acids. V lost 0 bases to trimming and J lost 7 bases, with 10 bases between them. Per the germline V gene, CDR1 is SGHRS and CDR2 is YFSETQ. The CDR3 loop reads CASSLAPANGELFF. CDR3 nucleotides: TGCGCCAGCAGCTTGGCCCCAGCGAACGGGGAGCTGTTTTTT.

This clonotype has at least ten counts. The chain is built from TRBV27 and TRBJ2-5; D might be TRBD1 (5 bases). From germline, CDR1 is MNHEY and CDR2 SMNVEV (reference sequence). Trimming pared 8 bases from V and 4 bases from J, leaving 11 bases between. This CDR3 spans 12 amino acids. CDR3 in amino acids: CASQGVGETQYF. CDR3 bases: TGTGCCAGCCAAGGGGTAGGAGAGACCCAGTACTTC.

This clonotype was seen a handful of times. The rearrangement links TRBV4-1 to TRBJ1-5, with D hard to call. Germline loops: CDR1 MGHRA, CDR2 YSYEKL. V was shortened by 0 bases and J by 1 base, with 16 bases between the two germline ends. This CDR3 spans 18 amino acids. The CDR3: CASSQEFGHGSSNQPQHF. The CDR3 nucleotides are TGCGCCAGCAGCCAAGAATTTGGTCATGGGTCGAGCAATCAGCCCCAGCATTTT.

Note on this clonotype: This could be a read error, since a much larger clone is one nucleotide away. The chain joins TRBV5-1 to TRBJ1-1; 7 bases line up with TRBD1. CDR3 size: 14 residues. V was clipped by 5 bases and J by 5 bases; unmatched bases: 9. Germline V lookup: CDR1 SGHRS, CDR2 YFSETQ. CDR3 sequence (DNA): TGCGCCAGCAGGCAGATGACAGGGATAACTGAAGCTTTCTTT. This sequence encodes CASRQMTGITEAFF. The full variable domain, completed using reference TRBV5-1 and TRBJ1-1, is KAGVTQTPRYLIKTRGQQVTLSCSPISGHRSVSWYQQTPGQGLQFLFEYFSETQRNKGNFPGRFSGRQFSNSRSEMNVSTLELGDSALYLCASRQMTGITEAFFGQGTRLTVV.

This clonotype was observed at least ten times. The chain links TRBV24-1 to TRBJ2-5; the D is unclear. V lost 1 base to trimming and J lost 9 bases, with 8 bases between them. Germline V CDR1 and CDR2: KGHDR, SFDVKD. This CDR3 contains 12 residues. CDR3 DNA: TGTGCCACCAGTGATTTTCTCGGAGCCCAGTACTTC. This gives the protein CATSDFLGAQYF.